What follows is one T cell receptor (beta chain) and its context. A read error may explain this, as a much larger clone is one base away. The data originate from a study of CD8 T cells in ankylosing spondylitis. Germline V gene data show CDR1 as KGHDR and CDR2 as SFDVKD. V lost 4 bases, J lost 3 bases, and 14 bases lay in between. The CDR3 has 15 amino acids. TCRdb re-derived calls from the 5' RACE reads in MiXCR, one entry per CDR3 protein. The sample includes a few hundred thousand distinct CDR3 sequences, roughly a tenth of them seen just once. The source of this sequence is a male donor with ankylosing spondylitis or in good health (not recorded which). The V and J genes are TRBV24-1 and TRBJ1-1; no clear D gene. Sequencing used blood, either unsorted or a sorted T cell fraction (not recorded which). CDR3 loop: CATSDQSPRDTEAFF. The DNA for the CDR3 is TGTGCCACCAGTGACCAATCTCCAAGGGACACTGAAGCTTTCTTT.